These T cell receptor beta chains were read from a single sample in a study of prognosis after radiotherapy for stage I lung cancer. TCRdb used MiXCR to reprocess the multiplex PCR reads, holding one entry per CDR3 protein. The sample lists some 60,000 distinct CDR3 sequences, 26% occurring once. Sequencing used PBMCs, obtained before or after stereotactic body radiation therapy (not recorded which). These receptors were taken from a donor over 45 with non-small cell lung cancer. CDR3s include the opening cysteine and the closing phenylalanine or tryptophan. D genes are given only for firm matches. For some rows the clone size is stated as once, few or many, or as a class when expanded; others skip it.

D	J	V	size	length	DNA	CDR3
-	TRBJ1-2	TRBV6-1	many	13	TGTGCCAGCCAAGGGGTTGCTCGAACTGGCTACACCTTC	CASQGVARTGYTF
-	TRBJ2-3	TRBV5-1	many	15	TGCGCCAGCAGCCCCCAGGGGTCTAGCACAGATACGCAGTATTTT	CASSPQGSSTDTQYF
TRBD1	TRBJ1-5	TRBV6-1	many	15	TGTGCCACCATCACATTGACAGGGTTCACTCAGCCCCAGCATTTT	CATITLTGFTQPQHF
-	TRBJ2-5	TRBV2	many	14	TGTGCGCAGCAGTTAGTAGACCATAAAGAGACCCAGTACTTC	CAQQLVDHKETQYF
TRBD1	TRBJ2-5	TRBV5-4	many	15	TGTGCCAGCAGCTTGGCCGAGGGGGCTAGTGAGACCCAGTACTTC	CASSLAEGASETQYF
TRBD1	TRBJ2-1	TRBV18	many	15	TGTGCCAGCTCCCGACAGGGGGACACCTACAATGAGCAGTTCTTC	CASSRQGDTYNEQFF
-	TRBJ1-1	TRBV18	once	14	TGTGCCAGCTCACCCTACAGGGAAAACACTGAAGCTTTCTTT	CASSPYRENTEAFF
TRBD1	TRBJ1-1	TRBV29-1	many	14	TGCAGCGTTGTAGGAGGGACAGCGAACACTGAAGCTTTCTTT	CSVVGGTANTEAFF
-	TRBJ1-1	TRBV18	few	14	TGTGCCAGCTCACCAGGCGGGCCGGCCACTGAAGCTTTCTTT	CASSPGGPATEAFF
-	TRBJ2-5	TRBV20-1	many	13	TGCAGTGCTAGGATGGGGGGCACGGAGACCCAGTACTTC	CSARMGGTETQYF
-	TRBJ2-7	TRBV9	many	14	TGTGCCAGCAGCGTCGAGGCTGGGAGCTACGAGCAGTACTTC	CASSVEAGSYEQYF
TRBD1	TRBJ1-2	TRBV19	many	15	TGTGCCAGTACCCTTAAATTTGGACAGGGATATGGCTACACCTTC	CASTLKFGQGYGYTF
TRBD1	TRBJ1-2	TRBV5-1	many	13	TGCGCCAGCAGTTTCCAGGGGGAGGAGGGCTACACCTTC	CASSFQGEEGYTF
-	TRBJ1-5	TRBV3-1	many	14	TGTGCCAGCAGCCAAGATGAGGGGATATCGCCCCAGCATTTT	CASSQDEGISPQHF
-	TRBJ2-1	TRBV9	many	15	TGTGCCAGCAGCCCAATGGGCAGGGGTGGCAATGAGCAGTTCTTC	CASSPMGRGGNEQFF
-	TRBJ2-7	TRBV6-1	-	16	TGTGCCAGCAGTCTCATCGACAGGTGGCGGGGCTACGAGCAGTACTTC	CASSLIDRWRGYEQYF
-	TRBJ2-5	TRBV5-1	few	15	TGCGCCAGCAGCTTAAGGGTCGATTCGGTGGAGACCCAGTACTTC	CASSLRVDSVETQYF
TRBD1	TRBJ2-7	TRBV6-5	many	14	TGTGCCAGCAGTTTGACCAAGGACAGGGATGAGCAGTACTTC	CASSLTKDRDEQYF
-	TRBJ2-7	TRBV20-1	many	12	TGCAGTGCTAGAGGTGGGGTCTACGAGCAGTACTTC	CSARGGVYEQYF
-	TRBJ1-1	TRBV5-4	-	16	TGTGCCAGCAGCTGGTGGAAGGGGGGAGGGAAAACTGAAGCTTTCTTT	CASSWWKGGGKTEAFF
TRBD1	TRBJ1-1	TRBV5-1	-	17	TGCGCCAGCAGCCGTCAAATGGGACAGGGGCGGAGCACTGAAGCTTTCTTT	CASSRQMGQGRSTEAFF
TRBD2	TRBJ2-1	TRBV11-2	many	16	TGTGCCAGCAGCTCCCTCGGGATAGCGGGGGGCAATGAGCAGTTCTTC	CASSSLGIAGGNEQFF
-	TRBJ2-7	TRBV7-3	many	15	TGTGCCAGCAGCTTATATTATCCAAGCTCCTACGAGCAGTACTTC	CASSLYYPSSYEQYF
-	TRBJ2-2	TRBV15	many	17	TGTGCCACCAGCAGAGATCGAGGGCAGGGAGTCGCCGGGGAGCTGTTTTTT	CATSRDRGQGVAGELFF
-	TRBJ1-6	TRBV3-1	many	13	TGTGCCAGCAGGGGAGTGGATAATTCACCCCTCCACTTT	CASRGVDNSPLHF
-	TRBJ2-5	TRBV3-1	few	15	TGTGCCAGCAGCTATCCTGGTGGAGGGGGACTGCCCCAGTACTTC	CASSYPGGGGLPQYF
TRBD1	TRBJ1-6	TRBV20-1	-	15	TGCAGTGCCCCGGGGGGGACAGGGGGCTTATCACCCATCCAATTT	CSAPGGTGGLSPIQF
TRBD1	TRBJ1-2	TRBV7-9	many	17	TGTGCCAGCAGCCCCTCGGACAGGGGGTCATCTCCCTATGGCTACACCTTC	CASSPSDRGSSPYGYTF
TRBD1	TRBJ1-1	TRBV7-6	-	15	TGTGCCAGCAGCAATTACAGGGGGCGAAGTACTGAAGCTTTCTTT	CASSNYRGRSTEAFF
-	TRBJ1-3	TRBV5-1	-	16	TGCGCCAGCAGCTTGGGTCGCGGGGGCTCTGTAAACACCTTATATTTT	CASSLGRGGSVNTLYF
TRBD2	TRBJ2-5	TRBV24-1	many	15	TGTGCCACCAGCGGACTAGCGGGAAGTCAAGAGACCCAGTACTTC	CATSGLAGSQETQYF